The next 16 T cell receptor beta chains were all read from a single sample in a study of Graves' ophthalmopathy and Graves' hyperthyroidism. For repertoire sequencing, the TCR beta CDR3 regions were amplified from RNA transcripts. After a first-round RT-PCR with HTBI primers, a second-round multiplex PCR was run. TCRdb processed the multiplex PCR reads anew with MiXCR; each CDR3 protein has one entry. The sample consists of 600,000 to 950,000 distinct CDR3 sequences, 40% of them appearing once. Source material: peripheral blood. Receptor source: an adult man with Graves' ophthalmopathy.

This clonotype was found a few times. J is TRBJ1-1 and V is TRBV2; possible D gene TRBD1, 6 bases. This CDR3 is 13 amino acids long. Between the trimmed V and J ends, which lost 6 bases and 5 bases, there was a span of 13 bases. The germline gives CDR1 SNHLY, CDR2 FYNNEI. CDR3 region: CASSGGGGTEAFF. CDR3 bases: TGTGCCAGCAGCGGAGGGGGTGGAACTGAAGCTTTCTTT.

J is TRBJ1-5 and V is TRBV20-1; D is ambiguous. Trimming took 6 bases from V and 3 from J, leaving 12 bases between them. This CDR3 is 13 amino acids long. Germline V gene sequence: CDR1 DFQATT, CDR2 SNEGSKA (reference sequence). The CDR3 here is CSANMLLNQPQHF. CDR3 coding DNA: TGCAGTGCGAATATGCTTCTCAATCAGCCCCAGCATTTT.

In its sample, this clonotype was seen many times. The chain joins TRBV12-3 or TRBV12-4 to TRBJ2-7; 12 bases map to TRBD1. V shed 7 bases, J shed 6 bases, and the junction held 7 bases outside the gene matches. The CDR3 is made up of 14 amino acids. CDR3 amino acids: CASMSGTGGREQYF. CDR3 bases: TGTGCCAGCATGTCCGGGACAGGGGGCCGCGAGCAGTACTTC.

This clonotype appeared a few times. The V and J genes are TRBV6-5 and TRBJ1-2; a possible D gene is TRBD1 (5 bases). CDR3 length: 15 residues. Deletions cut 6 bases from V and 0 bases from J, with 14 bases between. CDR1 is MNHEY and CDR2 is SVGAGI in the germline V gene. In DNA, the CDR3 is TGTGCCAGCAGCTATTCAGGGCTCCCTAACTATGGCTACACCTTC. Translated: CASSYSGLPNYGYTF.

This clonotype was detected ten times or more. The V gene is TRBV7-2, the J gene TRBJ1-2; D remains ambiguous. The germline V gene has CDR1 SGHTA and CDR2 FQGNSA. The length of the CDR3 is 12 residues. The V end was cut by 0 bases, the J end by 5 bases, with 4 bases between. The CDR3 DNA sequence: TGTGCCAGCAGCTTAGCGACGTATGGCTACACCTTC. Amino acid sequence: CASSLATYGYTF.

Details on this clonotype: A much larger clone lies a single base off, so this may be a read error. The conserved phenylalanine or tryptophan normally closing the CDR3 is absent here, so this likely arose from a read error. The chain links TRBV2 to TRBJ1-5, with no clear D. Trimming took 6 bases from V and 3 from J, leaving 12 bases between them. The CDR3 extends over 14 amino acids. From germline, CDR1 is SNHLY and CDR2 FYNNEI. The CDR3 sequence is CASSDGRYNQPQHL. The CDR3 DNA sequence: TGTGCCAGCAGCGACGGGAGGTACAATCAGCCCCAGCATCTT.

In nucleotides, the CDR3 is TGCAGTGCTAGCGGGGGGGCCTACAATGAGCAGTTCTTC. Translating it yields CSASGGAYNEQFF. The chain couples TRBV20-1 to TRBJ2-5; 8 bases are a match to TRBD2. The better agreement between TRBJ2-1 and the DNA end casts doubt on the J call. The germline V gene has CDR1 DFQATT and CDR2 SNEGSKA (reference sequence). The CDR3 length is 13 residues.

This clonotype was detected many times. The CDR3 nucleotides read TGTGCCAGCAGTTACGATCGGGACCTCGAAGCTTTCTTT. Protein sequence: CASSYDRDLEAFF. The rearrangement joins TRBV6-6 to TRBJ1-1; the D gene is possibly TRBD1 (5 bases). The germline gives CDR1 MNHNY, CDR2 SVGAGI (reference sequence). Trimming took 2 bases from V and 8 from J, leaving 12 bases between them. The CDR3 runs to 13 residues.

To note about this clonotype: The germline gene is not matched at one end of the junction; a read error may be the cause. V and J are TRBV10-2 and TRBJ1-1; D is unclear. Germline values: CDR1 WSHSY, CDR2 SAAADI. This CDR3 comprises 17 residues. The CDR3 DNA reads TGCGCCAGCAGTGAAGAGGGCTTCGGACCCTTGAACATTGAAGCTTTCTTT. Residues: CASSEEGFGPLNIEAFF.

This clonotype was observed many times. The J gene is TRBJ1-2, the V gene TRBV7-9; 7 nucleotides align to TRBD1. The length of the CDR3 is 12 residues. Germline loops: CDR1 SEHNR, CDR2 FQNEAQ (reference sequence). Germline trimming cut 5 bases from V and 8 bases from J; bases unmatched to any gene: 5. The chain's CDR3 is CASSQQGRGYTF. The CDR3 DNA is TGTGCCAGCAGCCAACAGGGGCGAGGCTACACCTTC.

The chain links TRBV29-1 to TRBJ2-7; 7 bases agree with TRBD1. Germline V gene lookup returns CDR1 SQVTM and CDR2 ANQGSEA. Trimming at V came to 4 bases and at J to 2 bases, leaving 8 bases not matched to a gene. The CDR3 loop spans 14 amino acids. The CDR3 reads CSVASDRRTYEQYF. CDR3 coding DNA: TGCAGCGTTGCGTCGGACAGGCGGACCTACGAGCAGTACTTC.

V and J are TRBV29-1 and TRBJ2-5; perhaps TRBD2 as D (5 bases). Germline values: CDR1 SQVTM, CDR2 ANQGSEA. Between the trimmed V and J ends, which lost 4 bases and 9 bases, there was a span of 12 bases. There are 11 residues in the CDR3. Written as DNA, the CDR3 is TGCAGCGTTGGGGAGAAACAGCCCCAGTACTTC. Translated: CSVGEKQPQYF.

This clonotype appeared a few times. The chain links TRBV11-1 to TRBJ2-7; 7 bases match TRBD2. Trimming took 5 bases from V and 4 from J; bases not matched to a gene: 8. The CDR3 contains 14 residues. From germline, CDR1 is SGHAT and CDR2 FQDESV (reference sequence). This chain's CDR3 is CASSPRLASYEQYF. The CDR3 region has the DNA TGTGCCAGCAGCCCTCGACTAGCTTCATACGAGCAGTACTTC. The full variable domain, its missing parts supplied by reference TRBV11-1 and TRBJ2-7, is EAEVAQSPRYKITEKSQAVAFWCDPISGHATLYWYRQILGQGPELLVQFQDESVVDDSQLPKDRFSAERLKGVDSTLKIQPAELGDSAMYLCASSPRLASYEQYFGPGTRLTVT.

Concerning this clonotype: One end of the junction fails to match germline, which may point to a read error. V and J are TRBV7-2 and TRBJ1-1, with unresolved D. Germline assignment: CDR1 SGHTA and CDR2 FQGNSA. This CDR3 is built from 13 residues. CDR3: CASSLVSGTEALF. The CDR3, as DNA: TGTGCCAGCAGCTTAGTGTCGGGAACTGAAGCTCTCTTT.

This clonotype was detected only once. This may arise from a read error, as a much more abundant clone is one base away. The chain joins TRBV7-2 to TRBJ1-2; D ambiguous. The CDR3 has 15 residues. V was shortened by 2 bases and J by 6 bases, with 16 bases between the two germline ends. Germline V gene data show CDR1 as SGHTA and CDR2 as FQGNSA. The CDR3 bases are TGTGCCAGCAGCTTATTCCCGGCGGGAGGGCATGGCTACACCTTC. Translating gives CASSLFPAGGHGYTF.

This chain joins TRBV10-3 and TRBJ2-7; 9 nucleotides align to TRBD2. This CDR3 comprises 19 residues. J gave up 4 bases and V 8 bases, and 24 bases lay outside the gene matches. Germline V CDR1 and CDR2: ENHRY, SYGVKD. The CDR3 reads CAIFMSLRLAGPHSYEQYF. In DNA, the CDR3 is TGTGCCATCTTTATGAGTTTAAGGCTAGCGGGGCCCCATTCTTACGAGCAGTACTTC.